This T cell receptor beta chain was recovered during a study of OX40 agonist ivuxolimab in advanced cancers. This clone was found once. Clones were sequenced by immunoSEQ multiplex PCR, and TCRdb holds only the in-frame ones, with some missing. This sample has approximately 70,000 clones; around 90% occur once, and the top ten carry around 0.9%. The CDR3 runs 13 residues. CDR1 and CDR2 from the germline V gene are KGHSH and LQKENI. V was clipped by 5 bases and J by 6 bases; unmatched bases: 5. Sequenced here: CD4+ or CD8+ T cells sorted from blood, sampled in a trial of the OX40 agonist ivuxolimab. The chain uses TRBV18 and TRBJ2-3; 7 positions agree with TRBD1. The TCR originated in an adult with an advanced solid tumor such as melanoma, head and neck, liver or kidney cancer. The CDR3 sequence is CASSGDRADTQYF. The DNA for the CDR3 is TGTGCCAGCTCAGGCGACAGGGCCGATACGCAGTATTTT.